This T cell receptor beta chain was observed in a study of CD8+ T cells in alopecia areata. The overall study: Treated patients took oral tofacitinib at 5 to 10 mg twice daily.

Points from the study as a whole: A large proportion of expanded lesional clones were detected persisting in scalp and blood during tofacitinib. As there was one nonresponder, how baseline CD8+ expansion relates to response remains uncertain.

Treatment described: oral pan-JAK inhibitor, 5-10 mg twice daily. RNA was isolated and reverse transcribed to cDNA, the sequencing template. TCRdb keeps only in-frame clones here, not all; method: immunoSEQ multiplex PCR. This table has 90,000 to 100,000 clones, approximately 66% appearing once. The V end lost 0 bases, the J end lost 4 bases, and 11 bases lay between the germline ends. Germline CDR1 reads SGDLS; CDR2 reads YYNGEE. The CDR3 has 15 residues. On this clone: The antigen is undetermined.

This TCR was sampled from a human donor with alopecia areata. The chain recombines TRBV9 with TRBJ2-1; TRBD2 is a possible D gene (6 bases). Sequencing was performed on CD8+ T cells sorted from blood, taken at week 4, from a patient treated with tofacitinib. The CDR3 DNA is TGTGCCAGCAGCGTAGGTAGCGGTGTTTACAATGAGCAGTTCTTC. This gives the protein CASSVGSGVYNEQFF.